Listed below are T cell receptor beta chains from one sample, sequenced in a study of blood T cell repertoires in COVID-19. Using immunoSEQ multiplex PCR, the repertoire was profiled, and TCRdb retains in-frame clones only, with some absent. The sample consists of fewer than 350,000 clones, roughly nine tenths of them appearing once. Sequencing was performed on peripheral blood. These receptors all come from a woman under 40 with COVID-19, enrolled during active disease. The CDR3 runs from the conserved cysteine through the conserved F or W.

v_call cdr3_aa
TRBV4-1 CASSPTEGARTEAFF
TRBV21-1 CASRAGGTASPYGYTF
TRBV5-1 CASSFEFTGTGELFF
TRBV28 CASSSYRRPQHF
TRBV7-9 CASSGHSSDTQYF
TRBV7-9 CASRQVVGEKLFF
TRBV11-2 CASTDGRADTEAFF
TRBV9 CASSVAGGINQPQHF
TRBV7-2 CASSLWAASGGETDTQYF
TRBV5-1 CASSPTGQGTGANVLTF
TRBV19 CASTRDGRWGREQYF
TRBV5-1 CASSLDLAGANEQFF
TRBV5-4 CASSFGETGELFF
TRBV6-5 CASSYSILDEQFF
TRBV11-2 CASSWTAGGGASGELFF
TRBV7-8 CASSLTGADTQYF
TRBV5-4 CASTQDPTGQETQYF
TRBV4-1 CASSQYVGQGAQYF
TRBV29-1 CSVEDPGRGIQYF
TRBV18 CASSPLGTVKDTQYF
TRBV5-4 CASSLELAGGRIQYF
TRBV19 CASSPSGSRGQNTEAFF
TRBV4-1 CASSQGPGQTIEKLFF
TRBV5-4 CASRSLAERSTDTQYF
TRBV19 CASSLTTSATGELFF
TRBV27 CASSYTGGAGYTF
TRBV24-1 CATSDPSGANYGYTF
TRBV24-1 CATSERGIQYF
TRBV19 CASTYDSRGGTQYF
TRBV5-4 CASSFDRDYPYF
TRBV4-1 CASRYTGGDYGYTF
TRBV3-1/TRBV3-2 CASSQVTRENYNSPLHF
TRBV30 CAGRGTGAVTQYF
TRBV4-1 CASSQDLVYEQYF
TRBV5-1 CASSLGQLIRYEQYF
TRBV7-8 CASSSTGKGNTIYF
TRBV5-4 CASSSGGPTYNEQFF
TRBV25-1 CASSVGNSYEQYF